This T cell receptor (beta chain) was profiled in a study of CD8 T cells in Susac syndrome. Study-level points and caveats: TCR sequencing and HLA analysis covered a relatively small number of individuals.

RNA in amounts of about 0.45 to 1 ug was reverse transcribed with random hexamers. TCRdb called the immunoSEQ multiplex PCR reads again in MiXCR, with one record for every CDR3 protein. The table records around 160,000 distinct CDR3 sequences, approximately 92% of them present only once. As controls, healthy donors matched for age and sex were used. Negative isolation was used for CD8+ and CD4+ T cells and FACS enrichment for TEMRA cells. Details on this clonotype: The antigen is not known.

CDR1 SGHDN and CDR2 FVKESK come from the germline V gene. The germline V and J ends were trimmed by 0 bases and 8 bases, with 5 bases remaining between them. The CDR3 is made up of 13 amino acids. This chain joins TRBV14 and TRBJ1-6; D is ambiguous. The receptor comes from a human donor in good health. Specimen: CD4+ T cells from PBMCs. The CDR3 bases are TGTGCCAGCAGCCAAGATCCCTATTCACCCCTCCACTTT. Translating gives CASSQDPYSPLHF.